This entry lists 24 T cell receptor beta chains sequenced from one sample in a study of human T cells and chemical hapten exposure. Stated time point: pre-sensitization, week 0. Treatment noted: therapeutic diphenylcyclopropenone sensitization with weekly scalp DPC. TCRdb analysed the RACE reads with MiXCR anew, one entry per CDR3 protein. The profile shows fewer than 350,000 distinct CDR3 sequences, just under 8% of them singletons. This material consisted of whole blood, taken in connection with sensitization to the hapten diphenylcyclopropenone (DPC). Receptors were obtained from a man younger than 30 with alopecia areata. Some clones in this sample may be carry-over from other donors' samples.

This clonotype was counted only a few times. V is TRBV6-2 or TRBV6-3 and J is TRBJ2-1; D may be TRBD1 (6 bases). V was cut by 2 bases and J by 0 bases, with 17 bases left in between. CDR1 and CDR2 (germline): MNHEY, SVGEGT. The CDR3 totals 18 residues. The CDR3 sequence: CASSYRRTTGSSYNEQFF. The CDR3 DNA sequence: TGTGCCAGCAGTTACCGTAGGACGACAGGCAGCTCCTACAATGAGCAGTTCTTC.

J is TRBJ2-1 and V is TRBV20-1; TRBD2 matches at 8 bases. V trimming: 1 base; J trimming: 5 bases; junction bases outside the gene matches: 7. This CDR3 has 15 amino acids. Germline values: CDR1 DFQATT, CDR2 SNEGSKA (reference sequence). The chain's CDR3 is CSARAPSGGDNEQFF. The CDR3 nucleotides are TGCAGTGCTAGAGCCCCAAGCGGGGGAGACAATGAGCAGTTCTTC.

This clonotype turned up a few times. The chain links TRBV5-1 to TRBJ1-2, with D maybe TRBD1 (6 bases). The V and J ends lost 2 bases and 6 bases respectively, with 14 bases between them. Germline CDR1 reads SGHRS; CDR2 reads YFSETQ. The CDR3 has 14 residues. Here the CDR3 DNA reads TGCGCCAGCAGCTTTGGGACACAGGGAGATGGCTACACCTTC. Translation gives CASSFGTQGDGYTF.

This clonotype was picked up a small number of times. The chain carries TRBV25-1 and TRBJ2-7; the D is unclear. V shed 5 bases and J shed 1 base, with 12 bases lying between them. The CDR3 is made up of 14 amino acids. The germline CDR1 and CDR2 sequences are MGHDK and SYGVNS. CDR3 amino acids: CASSQSYGSYEQYF. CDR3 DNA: TGTGCCAGCAGTCAATCATACGGATCCTACGAGCAGTACTTC.

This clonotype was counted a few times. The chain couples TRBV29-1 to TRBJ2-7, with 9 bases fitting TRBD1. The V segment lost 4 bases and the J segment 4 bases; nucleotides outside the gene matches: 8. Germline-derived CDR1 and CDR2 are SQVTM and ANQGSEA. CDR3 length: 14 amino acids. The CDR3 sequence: CSVVTGGAGYEQYF. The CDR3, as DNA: TGCAGCGTTGTTACAGGGGGCGCGGGTTACGAGCAGTACTTC.

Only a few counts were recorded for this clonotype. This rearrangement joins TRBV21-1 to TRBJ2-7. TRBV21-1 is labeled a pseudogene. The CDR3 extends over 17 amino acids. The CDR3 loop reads CASSKVLFPTSSYEQYV. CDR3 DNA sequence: TGTGCCAGCAGCAAAGTACTATTCCCAACCAGCTCCTACGAGCAGTACGTC.

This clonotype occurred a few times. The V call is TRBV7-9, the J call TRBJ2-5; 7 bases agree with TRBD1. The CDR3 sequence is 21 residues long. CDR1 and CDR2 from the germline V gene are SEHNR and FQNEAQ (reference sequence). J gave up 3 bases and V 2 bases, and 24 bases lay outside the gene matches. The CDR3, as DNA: TGTGCCAGCAGCTTACCCAAACCCCTACCGGGACAGCAAACCTTGGAAGAGACCCAGTACTTC. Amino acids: CASSLPKPLPGQQTLEETQYF.

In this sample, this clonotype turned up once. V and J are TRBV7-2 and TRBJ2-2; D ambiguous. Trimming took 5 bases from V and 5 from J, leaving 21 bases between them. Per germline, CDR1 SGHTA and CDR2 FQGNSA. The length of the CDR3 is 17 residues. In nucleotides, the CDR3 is TGTGCCAGCAGCCCCTTCAGCCCGACTCTGTCGACCGGGGAGCTGTTTTTT. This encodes CASSPFSPTLSTGELFF.

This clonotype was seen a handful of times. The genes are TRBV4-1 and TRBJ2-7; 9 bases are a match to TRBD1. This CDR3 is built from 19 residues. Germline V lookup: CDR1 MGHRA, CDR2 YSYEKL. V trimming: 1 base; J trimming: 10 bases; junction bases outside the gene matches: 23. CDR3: CASSQGRLGISRDRDYQYF. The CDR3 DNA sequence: TGCGCCAGCAGCCAAGGGCGCCTTGGCATATCGAGGGACAGGGATTATCAGTACTTC.

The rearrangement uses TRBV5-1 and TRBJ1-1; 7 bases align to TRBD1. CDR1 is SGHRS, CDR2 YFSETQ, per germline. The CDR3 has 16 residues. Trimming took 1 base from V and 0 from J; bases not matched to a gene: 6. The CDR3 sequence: CASSLRTGTVNTEAFF. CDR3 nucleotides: TGCGCCAGCAGCTTGCGTACCGGGACAGTGAACACTGAAGCTTTCTTT.

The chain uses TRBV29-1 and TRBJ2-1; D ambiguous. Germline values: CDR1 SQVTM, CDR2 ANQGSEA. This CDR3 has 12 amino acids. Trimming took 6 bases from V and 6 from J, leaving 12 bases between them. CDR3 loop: CSVAFVSNEQFF. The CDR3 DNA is TGCAGCGTCGCTTTTGTGAGCAATGAGCAGTTCTTC.

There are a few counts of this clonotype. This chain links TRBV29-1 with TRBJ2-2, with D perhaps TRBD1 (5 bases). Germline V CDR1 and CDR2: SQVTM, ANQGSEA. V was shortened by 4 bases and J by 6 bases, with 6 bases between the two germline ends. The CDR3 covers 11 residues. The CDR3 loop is CSVGQSGELFF. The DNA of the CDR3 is TGCAGCGTTGGACAGTCCGGGGAGCTGTTTTTT.

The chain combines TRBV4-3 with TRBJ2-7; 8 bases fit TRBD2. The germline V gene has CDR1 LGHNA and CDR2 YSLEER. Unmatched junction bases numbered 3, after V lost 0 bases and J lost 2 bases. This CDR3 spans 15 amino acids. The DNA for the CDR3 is TGCGCCAGCAGCCAAGATAGCGGGGCCACCTACGAGCAGTACTTC. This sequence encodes CASSQDSGATYEQYF.

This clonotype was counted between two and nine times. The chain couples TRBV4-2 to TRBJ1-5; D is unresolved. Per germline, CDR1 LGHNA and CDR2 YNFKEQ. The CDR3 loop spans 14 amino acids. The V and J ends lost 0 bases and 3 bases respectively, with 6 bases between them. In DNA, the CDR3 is TGTGCCAGCAGCCAAGACAGGCCCAATCAGCCCCAGCATTTT. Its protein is CASSQDRPNQPQHF.

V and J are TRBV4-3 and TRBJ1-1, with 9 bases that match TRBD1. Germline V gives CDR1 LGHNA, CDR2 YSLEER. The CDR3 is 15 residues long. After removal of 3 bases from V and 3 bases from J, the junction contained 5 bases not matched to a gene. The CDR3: CASSHYGTGHTEAFF. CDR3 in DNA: TGCGCCAGCAGCCACTACGGGACAGGGCACACTGAAGCTTTCTTT.

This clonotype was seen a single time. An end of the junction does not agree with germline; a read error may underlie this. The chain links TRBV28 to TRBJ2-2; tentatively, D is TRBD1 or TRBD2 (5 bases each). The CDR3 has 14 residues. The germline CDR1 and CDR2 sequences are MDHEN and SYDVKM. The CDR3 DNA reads TGTGTCAGCAGTGAGGGGATGAACACCGGGGAGCTGTTTTTT. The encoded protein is CVSSEGMNTGELFF.

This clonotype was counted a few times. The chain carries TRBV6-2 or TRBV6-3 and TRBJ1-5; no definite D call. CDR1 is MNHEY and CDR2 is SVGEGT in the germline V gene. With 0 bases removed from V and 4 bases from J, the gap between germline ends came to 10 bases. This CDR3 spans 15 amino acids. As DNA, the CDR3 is TGTGCCAGCAGTTACTCGATTATAGAAAATCAGCCCCAGCATTTT. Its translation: CASSYSIIENQPQHF.

The CDR3 sequence is CASSLGDRAHQPQHF. In nucleotides, the CDR3 is TGCGCCAGCAGCTTGGGGGACAGAGCGCATCAGCCCCAGCATTTT. This chain links TRBV5-1 with TRBJ1-5, with 7 nucleotides matching TRBD1. The germline V gene encodes CDR1 SGHRS and CDR2 YFSETQ. CDR3 length: 15 residues. V gave up 0 bases and J gave up 5 bases; unmatched junction bases: 5.

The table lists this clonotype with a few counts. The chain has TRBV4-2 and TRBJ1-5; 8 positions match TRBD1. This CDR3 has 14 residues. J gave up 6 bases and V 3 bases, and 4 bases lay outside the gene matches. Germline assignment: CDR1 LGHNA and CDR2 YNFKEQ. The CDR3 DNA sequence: TGTGCCAGCAGCCAGGACAGGGAAGGTCAGCCCCAGCATTTT. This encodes CASSQDREGQPQHF.

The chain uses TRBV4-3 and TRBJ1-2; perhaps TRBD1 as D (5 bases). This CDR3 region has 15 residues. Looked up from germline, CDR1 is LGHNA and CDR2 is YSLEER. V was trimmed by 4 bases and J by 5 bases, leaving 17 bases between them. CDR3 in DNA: TGCGCCAGCAGCCTACCAGGGTTTAGATTTTATGGCTACACCTTC. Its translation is CASSLPGFRFYGYTF.

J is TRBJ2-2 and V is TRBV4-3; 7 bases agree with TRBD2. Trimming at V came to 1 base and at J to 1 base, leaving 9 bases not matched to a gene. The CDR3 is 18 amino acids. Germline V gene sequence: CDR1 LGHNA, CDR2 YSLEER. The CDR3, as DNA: TGCGCCAGCAGCCAAGCTGGACTAGGAAATTTGAACACCGGGGAGCTGTTTTTT. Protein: CASSQAGLGNLNTGELFF.

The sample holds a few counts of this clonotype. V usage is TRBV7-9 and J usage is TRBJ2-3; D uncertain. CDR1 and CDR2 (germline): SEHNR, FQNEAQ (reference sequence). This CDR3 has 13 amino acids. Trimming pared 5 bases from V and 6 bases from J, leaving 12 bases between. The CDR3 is CASSPYKRDTQYF. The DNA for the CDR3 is TGTGCCAGCAGCCCCTACAAAAGGGATACGCAGTATTTT.

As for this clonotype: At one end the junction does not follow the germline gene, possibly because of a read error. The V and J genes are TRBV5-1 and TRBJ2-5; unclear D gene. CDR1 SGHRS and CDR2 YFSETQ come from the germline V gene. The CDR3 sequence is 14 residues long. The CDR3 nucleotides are TGCGCCAGCAGCCCCACCGGTAGCCAAGAGAACCAGTACTTC. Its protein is CASSPTGSQENQYF.

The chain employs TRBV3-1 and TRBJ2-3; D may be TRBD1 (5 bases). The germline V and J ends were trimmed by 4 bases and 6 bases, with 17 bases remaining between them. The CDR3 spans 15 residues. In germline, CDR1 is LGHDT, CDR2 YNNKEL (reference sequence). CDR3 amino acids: CASSRFTGTRDTQYF. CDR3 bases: TGTGCCAGCAGCCGCTTTACAGGTACCCGCGATACGCAGTATTTT.